Sequencing of this T cell receptor beta chain was carried out in a study of post-analysis software for immune sequencing data. Across the whole study: Multiple sclerosis in the patients followed relapsing-remitting, secondary progressive and progressive-relapsing courses. Study-wide results and limits: Patients used about 5 TRBV segments, including TRBV5-6, TRBV5-1 and TRBV20-1, more often than controls.

The CDR3 contains 15 residues. The ends were cut back, 4 bases at V and 0 bases at J, with 10 bases in the middle. Germline CDR1 and CDR2: SGHTA and FQGTGA. A word on this clonotype: The antigen is undetermined.

Presence of unique molecular identifiers characterized the TCR beta cDNA libraries. TCRdb ran MiXCR on the PCR reads and lists one entry per CDR3 protein. Of roughly 400,000 distinct CDR3 sequences listed, roughly 38% are singletons. The sequence was collected from a girl aged 2 to 10 with multiple sclerosis. The chain carries TRBV7-3 and TRBJ2-1; D gene unclear. Sequenced: blood. The CDR3 sequence: CASSSWATSYNEQFF. As DNA, the CDR3 is TGTGCCAGCAGCTCCTGGGCTACCTCCTACAATGAGCAGTTCTTC.